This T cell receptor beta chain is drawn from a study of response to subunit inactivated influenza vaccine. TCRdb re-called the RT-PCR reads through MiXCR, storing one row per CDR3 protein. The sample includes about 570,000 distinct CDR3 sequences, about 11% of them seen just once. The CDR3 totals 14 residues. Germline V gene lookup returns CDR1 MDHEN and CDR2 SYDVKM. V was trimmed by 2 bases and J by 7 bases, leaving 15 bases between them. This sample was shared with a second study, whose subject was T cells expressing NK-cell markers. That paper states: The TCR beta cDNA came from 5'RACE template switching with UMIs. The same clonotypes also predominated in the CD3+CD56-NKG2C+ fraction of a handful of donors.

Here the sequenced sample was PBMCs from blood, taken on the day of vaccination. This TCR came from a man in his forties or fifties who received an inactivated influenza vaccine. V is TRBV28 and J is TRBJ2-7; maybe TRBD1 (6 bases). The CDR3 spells CASSLPQGRREQYF. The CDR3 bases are TGTGCCAGCAGTTTACCCCAGGGGCGTCGGGAGCAGTACTTC.